This TCR beta chain came from a study of graft-versus-host responses after intestinal transplantation. As for the study in general: Recipients had transplants, and these were multivisceral, liver-intestinal, or isolated intestinal. Anti-thymocyte globulin induction was given to all recipients, followed by tacrolimus and steroids for around 3 years.

Study results and limitations: The recipient marrow held GvH clones, and some of them showed up first in ileum or blood. Early post-transplant HvG declines tracked with peak circulating GvH clone levels.

Generated by immunoSEQ multiplex PCR, the TCRdb table keeps only in-frame clones and is missing some. The sample has roughly 99,000 clones; around 90% are singletons. Details on this clone: As yet, its antigen is unknown.

The CDR3 has 18 residues. The V and J ends lost 4 bases and 5 bases respectively, with 24 bases between them. CDR1 is SGHNT, CDR2 YYREEE, per germline (reference sequence). V is TRBV5-4 and J is TRBJ1-4; D is perhaps TRBD1 (5 bases). This sequence was found in a human donor who was the organ donor for an intestinal transplant. Material: unstimulated CD4+ T cells sorted from spleen or lymph node cells, obtained before transplant. DNA for the CDR3: TGTGCCAGCAGCCCGCAAGACGGGTTTGAGGGGTCGAATGAAAAACTGTTTTTT. Amino acids: CASSPQDGFEGSNEKLFF.